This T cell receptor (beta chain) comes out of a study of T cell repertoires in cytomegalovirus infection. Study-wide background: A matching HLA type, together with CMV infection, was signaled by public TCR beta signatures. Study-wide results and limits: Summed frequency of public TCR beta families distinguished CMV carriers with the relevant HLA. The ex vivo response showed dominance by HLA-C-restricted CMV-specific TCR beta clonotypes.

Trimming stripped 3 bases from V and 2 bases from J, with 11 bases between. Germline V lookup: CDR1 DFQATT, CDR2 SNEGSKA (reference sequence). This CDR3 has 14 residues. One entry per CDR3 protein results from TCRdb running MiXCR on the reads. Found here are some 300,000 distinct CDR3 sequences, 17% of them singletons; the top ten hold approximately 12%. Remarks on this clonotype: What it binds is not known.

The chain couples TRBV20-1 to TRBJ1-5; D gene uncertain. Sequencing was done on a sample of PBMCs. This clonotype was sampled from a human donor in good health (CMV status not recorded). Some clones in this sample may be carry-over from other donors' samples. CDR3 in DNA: TGCAGTGCTAGCTTAACGATCGGCAATCAGCCCCAGCATTTT. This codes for CSASLTIGNQPQHF.